The TCR beta chain described here comes from a study of blood T cell repertoires in COVID-19. Study-wide background: Specimens from acute and convalescent COVID-19 originated in the United States, Italy and Spain.

Using immunoSEQ multiplex PCR, the repertoire was profiled, and TCRdb retains in-frame clones only, with some absent. The sample holds approximately 280,000 clones; 87% are singletons and the top ten take under 7%. The sequence derives from a woman aged 40-49 years who had recovered from COVID-19. Sequenced: PBMCs or T cells enriched from blood (not recorded which).

CDR3 DNA: TGTGCCAGCAGCTTCGGGACAGGGGGAAATTTGGCCCTCCACTTT. It translates to CASSFGTGGNLALHF. The rearrangement joins TRBV7-9 to TRBJ1-6, with TRBD1 matching 11 bases. V lost 3 bases, J lost 14 bases, and 9 bases stayed unmatched. The CDR3 loop spans 15 amino acids. Germline V gives CDR1 SEHNR, CDR2 FQNEAQ (reference sequence).